This TCR beta chain was identified in a study of human T cells and chemical hapten exposure. Trimming shortened V by 0 bases and J by 2 bases, and 5 bases separated the two germline ends. CDR3 length: 14 amino acids. Time point of the sample: patch test 2, 6 weeks after DPC sensitization. This sample's treatment: therapeutic diphenylcyclopropenone sensitization with weekly scalp DPC. Unique molecular identifiers were attached to individual cDNA molecules during library preparation. MiXCR was run by TCRdb on the RACE reads, yielding one entry per CDR3 protein. This sample yields roughly 380,000 distinct CDR3 sequences, of which about 6% are seen a single time; less than 6.5% belongs to the top ten.

This chain connects TRBV12-3 or TRBV12-4 to TRBJ1-3; D is ambiguous. The sequence came from a woman under 30 with alopecia areata. Some clones in this sample may be carry-over from other donors' samples. Material: whole blood, obtained in connection with sensitization to the hapten diphenylcyclopropenone (DPC). The CDR3 region is CASSLASAGNTIYF. The CDR3 bases are TGTGCCAGCAGTTTAGCTTCCGCTGGAAACACCATATATTTT.